This T cell receptor (beta chain) was sequenced during a study of blood T cell repertoires in COVID-19. Across the study: COVID-19 samples collected from the United States, Italy and Spain covered acute and convalescent phases. Nucleic acid was either cDNA or gDNA, and it came from T cells, B-cell-depleted T cells, or PBMCs.

Authors' methods: From reference gene primer amplification, estimates of nucleated cell counts were derived. Generated by immunoSEQ multiplex PCR, the TCRdb table keeps only in-frame clones and is missing some. Clone size and V and J calls were adopted from that table, with D and trimming inferred from the DNA. Counted here are tens of thousands of clones, around 87% occurring once; the ten biggest clones make up approximately 18%. CDR1 is SGHRS, CDR2 YFSETQ, per germline. V was cut by 1 base and J by 0 bases, with 10 bases left in between. The CDR3 runs 16 residues. This receptor was identified in a human donor in a cohort sampled during active COVID-19. The gene calls are TRBV5-1 and TRBJ2-2, with D possibly being TRBD2 (6 bases). The sequencing sample was made of peripheral blood. The CDR3 protein is CASSLSGGANTGELFF. The CDR3, as DNA: TGCGCCAGCAGCTTGTCCGGGGGTGCGAACACCGGGGAGCTGTTTTTT.